This paragraph covers one T cell receptor beta chain sequence. One end of the junction fails to match germline, which may point to a read error. Germline CDR1 is SGHRS and CDR2 is YFSETQ. The length of the CDR3 is 14 residues. This specimen belongs to a study of T-cell memory formation after mild COVID-19. TCRdb re-called the 5' RACE reads through MiXCR, storing one row per CDR3 protein. The sample lists about 140,000 distinct CDR3 sequences; about 14% were seen once. The rearrangement links TRBV5-1 to TRBJ2-1, with 11 bases that match TRBD2. The sequence derives from an adult woman who had mild COVID-19 (a few samples of this study predate the infection). Cell type and time point are not known. Sequenced input: PBMCs or a T cell subset sorted from them (not recorded which). The CDR3 DNA reads TGCGCCAGAAGCTTGGGTAGCGGGGGGGATGAGCAGTTCTTC. Amino acid sequence: CARSLGSGGDEQFF.